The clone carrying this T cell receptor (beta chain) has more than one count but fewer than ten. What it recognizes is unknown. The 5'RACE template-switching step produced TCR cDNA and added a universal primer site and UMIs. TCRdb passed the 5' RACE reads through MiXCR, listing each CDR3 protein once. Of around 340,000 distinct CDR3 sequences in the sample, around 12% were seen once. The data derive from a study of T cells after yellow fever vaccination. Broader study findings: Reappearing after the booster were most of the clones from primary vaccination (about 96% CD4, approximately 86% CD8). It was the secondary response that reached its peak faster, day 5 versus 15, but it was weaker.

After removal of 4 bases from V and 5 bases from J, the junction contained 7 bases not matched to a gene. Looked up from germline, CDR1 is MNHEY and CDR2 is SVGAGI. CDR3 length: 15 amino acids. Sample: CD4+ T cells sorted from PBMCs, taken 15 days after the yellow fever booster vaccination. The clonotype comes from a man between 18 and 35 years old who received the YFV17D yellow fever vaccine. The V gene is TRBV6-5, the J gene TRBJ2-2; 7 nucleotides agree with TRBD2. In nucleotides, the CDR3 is TGTGCCAGCAGTTTGGGCGTGGGAGGGACCGGGGAGCTGTTTTTT. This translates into CASSLGVGGTGELFF.